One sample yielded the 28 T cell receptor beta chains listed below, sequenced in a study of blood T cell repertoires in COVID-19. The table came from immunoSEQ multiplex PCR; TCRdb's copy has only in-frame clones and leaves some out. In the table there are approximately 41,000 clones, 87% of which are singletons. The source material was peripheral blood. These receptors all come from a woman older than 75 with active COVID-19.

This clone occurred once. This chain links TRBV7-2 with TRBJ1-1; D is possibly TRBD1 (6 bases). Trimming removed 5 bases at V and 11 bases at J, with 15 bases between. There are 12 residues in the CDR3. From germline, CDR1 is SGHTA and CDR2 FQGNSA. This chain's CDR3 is CASSRTGLSAFF. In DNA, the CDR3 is TGTGCCAGCAGCCGCACAGGGTTATCTGCTTTCTTT.

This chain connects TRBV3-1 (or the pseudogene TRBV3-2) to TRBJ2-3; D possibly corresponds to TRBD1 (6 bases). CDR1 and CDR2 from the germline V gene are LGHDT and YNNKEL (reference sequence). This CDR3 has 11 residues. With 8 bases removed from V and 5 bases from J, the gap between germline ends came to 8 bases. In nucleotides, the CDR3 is TGTGCCAGCGGGGGCGGAGATACGCAGTATTTT. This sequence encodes CASGGGDTQYF.

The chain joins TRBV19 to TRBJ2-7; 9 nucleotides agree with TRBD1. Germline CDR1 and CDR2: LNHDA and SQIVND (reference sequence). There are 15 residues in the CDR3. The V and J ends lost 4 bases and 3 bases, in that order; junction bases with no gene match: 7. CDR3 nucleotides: TGTGCCAGTAGTAAGGGACAGGGTTTAATCTACGAGCAGTACTTC. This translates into CASSKGQGLIYEQYF. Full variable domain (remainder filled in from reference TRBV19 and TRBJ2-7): DGGITQSPKYLFRKEGQNVTLSCEQNLNHDAMYWYRQDPGQGLRLIYYSQIVNDFQKGDIAEGYSVSREKKESFPLTVTSAQKNPTAFYLCASSKGQGLIYEQYFGPGTRLTVT.

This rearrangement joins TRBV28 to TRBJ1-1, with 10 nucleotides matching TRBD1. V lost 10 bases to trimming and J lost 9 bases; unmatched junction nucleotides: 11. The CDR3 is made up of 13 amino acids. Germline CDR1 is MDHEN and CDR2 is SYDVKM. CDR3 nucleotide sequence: TGTGCCACCGATGAGACAGGGGGCAGACAAGCTTTCTTT. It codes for CATDETGGRQAFF.

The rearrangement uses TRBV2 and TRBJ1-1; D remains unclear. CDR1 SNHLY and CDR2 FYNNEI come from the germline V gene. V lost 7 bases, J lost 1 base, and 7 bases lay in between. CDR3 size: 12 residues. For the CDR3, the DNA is TGTGCCAGCAATCCAGGGAACACTGAAGCTTTCTTT. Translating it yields CASNPGNTEAFF.

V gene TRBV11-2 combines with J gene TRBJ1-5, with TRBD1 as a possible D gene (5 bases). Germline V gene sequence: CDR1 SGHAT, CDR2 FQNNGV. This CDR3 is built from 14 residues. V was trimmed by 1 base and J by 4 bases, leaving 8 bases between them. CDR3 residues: CASSLVGGNQPQHF. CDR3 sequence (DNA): TGTGCCAGCAGCTTAGTGGGGGGGAATCAGCCCCAGCATTTT.

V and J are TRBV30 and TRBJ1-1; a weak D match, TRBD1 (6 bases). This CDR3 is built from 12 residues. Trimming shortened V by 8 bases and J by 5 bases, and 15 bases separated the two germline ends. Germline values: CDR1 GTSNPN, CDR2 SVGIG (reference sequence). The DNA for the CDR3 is TGTGCCGGAGACAGGCGGGGGACTGAAGCTTTCTTT. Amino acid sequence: CAGDRRGTEAFF.

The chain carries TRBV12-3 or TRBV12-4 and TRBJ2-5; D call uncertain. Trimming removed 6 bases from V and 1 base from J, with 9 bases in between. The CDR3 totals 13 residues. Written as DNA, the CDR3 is TGTGCCAGCAGCCCTGGCGGCCAAGAGACCCAGTACTTC. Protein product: CASSPGGQETQYF.

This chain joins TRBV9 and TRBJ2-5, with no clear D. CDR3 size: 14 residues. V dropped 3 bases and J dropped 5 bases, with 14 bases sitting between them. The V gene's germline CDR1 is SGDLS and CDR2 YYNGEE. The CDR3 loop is CASSAPGGWETQYF. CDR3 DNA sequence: TGTGCCAGCAGCGCGCCCGGCGGATGGGAGACCCAGTACTTC. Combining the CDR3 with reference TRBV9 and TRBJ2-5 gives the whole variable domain DSGVTQTPKHLITATGQRVTLRCSPRSGDLSVYWYQQSLDQGLQFLIQYYNGEERAKGNILERFSAQQFPDLHSELNLSSLELGDSALYFCASSAPGGWETQYFGPGTRLLVL.

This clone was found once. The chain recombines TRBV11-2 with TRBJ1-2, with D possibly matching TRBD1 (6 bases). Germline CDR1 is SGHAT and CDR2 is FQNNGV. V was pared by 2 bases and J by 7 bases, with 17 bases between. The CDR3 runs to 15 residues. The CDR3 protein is CASSLTGLGKGGYTF. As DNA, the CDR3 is TGTGCCAGCAGCTTAACAGGGTTGGGGAAAGGTGGCTACACCTTC. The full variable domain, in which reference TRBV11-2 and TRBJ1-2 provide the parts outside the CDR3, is EAGVAQSPRYKIIEKRQSVAFWCNPISGHATLYWYQQILGQGPKLLIQFQNNGVVDDSQLPKDRFSAERLKGVDSTLKIQPAKLEDSAVYLCASSLTGLGKGGYTFGSGTRLTVV.

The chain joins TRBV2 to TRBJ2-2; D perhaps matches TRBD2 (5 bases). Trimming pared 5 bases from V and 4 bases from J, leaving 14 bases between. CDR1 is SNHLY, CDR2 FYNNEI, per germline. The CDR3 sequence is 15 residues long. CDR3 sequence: CASSLDGVTTGELFF. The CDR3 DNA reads TGTGCCAGCAGTCTGGACGGGGTTACCACCGGGGAGCTGTTTTTT. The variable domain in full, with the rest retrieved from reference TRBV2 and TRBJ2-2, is EPEVTQTPSHQVTQMGQEVILRCVPISNHLYFYWYRQILGQKVEFLVSFYNNEISEKSEIFDDQFSVERPDGSNFTLKIRSTKLEDSAMYFCASSLDGVTTGELFFGEGSRLTVL.

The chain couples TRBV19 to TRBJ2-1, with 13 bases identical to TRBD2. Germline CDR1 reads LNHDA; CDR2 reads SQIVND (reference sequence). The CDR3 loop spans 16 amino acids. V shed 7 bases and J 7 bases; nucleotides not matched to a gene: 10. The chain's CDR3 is CASTNLLAGGRNEQFF. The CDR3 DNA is TGTGCCAGTACCAATCTACTAGCGGGGGGGCGAAATGAGCAGTTCTTC.

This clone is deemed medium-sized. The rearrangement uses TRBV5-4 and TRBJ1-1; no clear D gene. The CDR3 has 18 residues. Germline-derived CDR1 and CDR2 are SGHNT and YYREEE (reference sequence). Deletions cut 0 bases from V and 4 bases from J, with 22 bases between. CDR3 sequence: CASSLGVQGLDQTTEAFF. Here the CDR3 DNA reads TGTGCCAGCAGCTTGGGGGTGCAAGGACTAGACCAAACCACTGAAGCTTTCTTT.

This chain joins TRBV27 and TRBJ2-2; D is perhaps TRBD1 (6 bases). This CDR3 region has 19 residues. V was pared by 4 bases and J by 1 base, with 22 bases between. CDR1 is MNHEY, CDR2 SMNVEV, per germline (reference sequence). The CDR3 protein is CASSYHLRDTSLNTGELFF. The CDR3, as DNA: TGTGCCAGCAGTTACCACCTCCGGGACACCTCATTGAACACCGGGGAGCTGTTTTTT.

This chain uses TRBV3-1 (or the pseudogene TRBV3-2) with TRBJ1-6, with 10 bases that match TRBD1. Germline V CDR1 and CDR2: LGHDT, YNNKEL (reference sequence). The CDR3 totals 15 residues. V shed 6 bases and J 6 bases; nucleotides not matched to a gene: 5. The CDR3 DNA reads TGTGCCAGCAGACCCCGGGACAGGGGTAATTCACCCCTCCACTTT. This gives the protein CASRPRDRGNSPLHF.

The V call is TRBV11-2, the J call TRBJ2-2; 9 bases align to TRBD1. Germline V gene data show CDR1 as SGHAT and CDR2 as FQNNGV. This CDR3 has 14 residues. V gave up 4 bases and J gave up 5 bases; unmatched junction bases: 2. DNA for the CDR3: TGTGCCAGCAGCTCCGGGACAGGGACCGGGGAGCTGTTTTTT. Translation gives CASSSGTGTGELFF.

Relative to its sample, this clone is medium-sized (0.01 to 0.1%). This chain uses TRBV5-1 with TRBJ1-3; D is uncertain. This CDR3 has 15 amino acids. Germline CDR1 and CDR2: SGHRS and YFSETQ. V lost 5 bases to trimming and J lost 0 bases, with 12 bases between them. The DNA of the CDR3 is TGCGCCAGCAGTCGGGGTGAGAGCTCTGGAAACACCATATATTTT. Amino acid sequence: CASSRGESSGNTIYF.

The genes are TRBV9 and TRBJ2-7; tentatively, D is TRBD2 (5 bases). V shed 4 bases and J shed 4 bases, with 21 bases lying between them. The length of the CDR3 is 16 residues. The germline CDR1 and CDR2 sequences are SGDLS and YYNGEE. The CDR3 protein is CASSPRVGPSPYEQYF. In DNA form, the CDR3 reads TGTGCCAGCAGCCCCCGGGTGGGTCCTAGCCCTTACGAGCAGTACTTC.

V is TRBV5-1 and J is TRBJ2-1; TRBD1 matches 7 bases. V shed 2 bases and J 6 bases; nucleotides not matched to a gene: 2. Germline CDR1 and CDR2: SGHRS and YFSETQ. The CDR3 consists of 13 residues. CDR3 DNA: TGCGCCAGCAGCTTCTACAGGGGCAATGAGCAGTTCTTC. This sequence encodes CASSFYRGNEQFF.

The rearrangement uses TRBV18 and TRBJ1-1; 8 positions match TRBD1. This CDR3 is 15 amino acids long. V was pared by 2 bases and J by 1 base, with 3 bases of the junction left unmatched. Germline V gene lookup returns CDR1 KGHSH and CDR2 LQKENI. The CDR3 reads CASSPTGGRNTEAFF. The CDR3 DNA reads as TGTGCCAGCTCACCAACAGGGGGAAGGAACACTGAAGCTTTCTTT. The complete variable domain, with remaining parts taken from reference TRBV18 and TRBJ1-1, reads NAGVMQNPRHLVRRRGQEARLRCSPMKGHSHVYWYRQLPEEGLKFMVYLQKENIIDESGMPKERFSAEFPKEGPSILRIQQVVRGDSAAYFCASSPTGGRNTEAFFGQGTRLTVV.

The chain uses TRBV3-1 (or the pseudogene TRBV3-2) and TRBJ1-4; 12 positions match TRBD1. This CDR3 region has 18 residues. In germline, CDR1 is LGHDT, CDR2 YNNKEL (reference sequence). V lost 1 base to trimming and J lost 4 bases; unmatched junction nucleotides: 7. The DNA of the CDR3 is TGTGCCAGCAGCCAAGCGGGGACAGGGGGCAAAGTTAATGAAAAACTGTTTTTT. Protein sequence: CASSQAGTGGKVNEKLFF.

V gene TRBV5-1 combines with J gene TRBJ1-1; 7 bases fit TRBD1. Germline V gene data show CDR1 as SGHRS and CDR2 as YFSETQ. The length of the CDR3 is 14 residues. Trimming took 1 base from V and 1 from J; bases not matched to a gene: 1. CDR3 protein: CASSLTGANTEAFF. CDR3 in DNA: TGCGCCAGCAGCTTGACAGGGGCGAACACTGAAGCTTTCTTT.

In nucleotides, the CDR3 is TGTGCCAGCAGCTTCCCATCGGTCAATGAGCAGTTCTTC. As protein: CASSFPSVNEQFF. The rearrangement joins TRBV7-2 to TRBJ2-1, with D unresolved. This CDR3 comprises 13 residues. Germline loops: CDR1 SGHTA, CDR2 FQGNSA. The ends were cut back, 3 bases at V and 6 bases at J, with 9 bases in the middle.

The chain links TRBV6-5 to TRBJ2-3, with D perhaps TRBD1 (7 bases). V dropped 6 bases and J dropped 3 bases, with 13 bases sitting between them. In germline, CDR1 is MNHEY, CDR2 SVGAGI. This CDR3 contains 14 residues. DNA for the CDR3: TGTGCCAGCAGATTACAGGGGACTACAGATACGCAGTATTTT. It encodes CASRLQGTTDTQYF.

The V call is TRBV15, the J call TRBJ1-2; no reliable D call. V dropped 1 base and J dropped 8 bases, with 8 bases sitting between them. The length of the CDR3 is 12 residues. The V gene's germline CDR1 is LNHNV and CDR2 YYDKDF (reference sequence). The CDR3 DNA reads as TGTGCCACCAGCAGAGGACTTCTCGGCTACACCTTC. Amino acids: CATSRGLLGYTF.

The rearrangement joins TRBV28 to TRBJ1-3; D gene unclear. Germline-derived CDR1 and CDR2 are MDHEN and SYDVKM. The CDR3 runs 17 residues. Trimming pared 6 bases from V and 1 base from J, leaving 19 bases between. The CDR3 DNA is TGTGCCAGCAGGGTAGGCCCCGGGTGGCAGTCTGGAAACACCATATATTTT. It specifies CASRVGPGWQSGNTIYF.

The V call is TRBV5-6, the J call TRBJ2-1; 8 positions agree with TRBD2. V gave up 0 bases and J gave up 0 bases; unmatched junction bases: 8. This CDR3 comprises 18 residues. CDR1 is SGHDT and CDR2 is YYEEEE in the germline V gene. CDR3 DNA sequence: TGTGCCAGCAGCTTGGATCGGTATAGCGGGAACTCCTACAATGAGCAGTTCTTC. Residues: CASSLDRYSGNSYNEQFF.

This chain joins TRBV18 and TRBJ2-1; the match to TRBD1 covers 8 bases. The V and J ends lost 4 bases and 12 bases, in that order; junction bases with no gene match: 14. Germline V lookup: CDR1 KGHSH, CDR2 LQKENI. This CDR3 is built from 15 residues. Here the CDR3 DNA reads TGTGCCAGCTCACTAGCTCCCGACGACAGGGGAGGGCAGTTCTTC. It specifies CASSLAPDDRGGQFF.